Shown below are 18 T cell receptor beta chains from a single sample sequenced in a study of blood T cell repertoires in COVID-19. The assay was immunoSEQ multiplex PCR, and TCRdb's table has in-frame clones only and misses some. Of around 260,000 clones detected, about 85% appear once; the ten largest clones hold more than 10%. What was sequenced was peripheral blood. All receptors come from a human donor in a cohort sampled during active COVID-19.

CDR3 sequence (DNA): TGTGCCAGTAGTATGGGGGACAGACGAGGTGAAAAACTGTTTTTT. Protein sequence: CASSMGDRRGEKLFF. The rearrangement uses TRBV19 and TRBJ1-4; 7 positions match TRBD1. This CDR3 spans 15 amino acids. Per the germline V gene, CDR1 is LNHDA and CDR2 is SQIVND (reference sequence). The V gene end was trimmed by 3 bases and the J gene end by 7 bases; junction bases not matched to a gene: 8.

J is TRBJ2-7 and V is TRBV5-1; possible D gene TRBD2, 6 bases. Germline CDR1 is SGHRS and CDR2 is YFSETQ. The length of the CDR3 is 15 residues. V lost 0 bases and J 2 bases, leaving 12 bases between the germline ends. Here the CDR3 reads CASSLDGGTPYEQYF. The CDR3 nucleotides read TGCGCCAGCAGCTTGGATGGCGGGACTCCCTACGAGCAGTACTTC. The full variable domain, in which reference TRBV5-1 and TRBJ2-7 provide the parts outside the CDR3, is KAGVTQTPRYLIKTRGQQVTLSCSPISGHRSVSWYQQTPGQGLQFLFEYFSETQRNKGNFPGRFSGRQFSNSRSEMNVSTLELGDSALYLCASSLDGGTPYEQYFGPGTRLTVT.

This clone was detected a few times. The J gene is TRBJ1-2, the V gene TRBV19, with unresolved D. The germline gives CDR1 LNHDA, CDR2 SQIVND (reference sequence). The germline V and J ends were trimmed by 5 bases and 8 bases, with 24 bases remaining between them. This CDR3 spans 16 amino acids. CDR3 bases: TGTGCCAGTAGTGTACGAAAGCGGCCGGGGTACGAGGGCTACACCTTC. This sequence encodes CASSVRKRPGYEGYTF.

This clone was seen only a few times. The V and J genes are TRBV6-1 and TRBJ2-3; TRBD2 matches at 8 bases. The CDR3 is made up of 16 amino acids. Germline CDR1 is MNHNS and CDR2 is SASEGT. After removal of 1 base from V and 1 base from J, the junction contained 4 bases not matched to a gene. The CDR3 DNA follows: TGTGCCAGCAGTGAAGTCCTAGCGGGCGGCACAGATACGCAGTATTTT. The encoded protein is CASSEVLAGGTDTQYF.

V gene TRBV28 combines with J gene TRBJ1-5, with D maybe TRBD1 (6 bases). The CDR3 spans 16 residues. V was pared by 4 bases and J by 3 bases, with 16 bases between. From germline, CDR1 is MDHEN and CDR2 SYDVKM. Here the CDR3 DNA reads TGTGCCAGCAGTTCACACGGACAGACGATCAATCAGCCCCAGCATTTT. Translation: CASSSHGQTINQPQHF.

This sequence joins TRBV5-4 and TRBJ2-2; D unclear. The CDR3 is 14 amino acids. V lost 2 bases and J 6 bases, leaving 11 bases between the germline ends. Germline CDR1 is SGHNT and CDR2 is YYREEE (reference sequence). DNA of the CDR3: TGTGCCAGCAGCTTTTCTCTAGAATCCGGGGAGCTGTTTTTT. Its translation: CASSFSLESGELFF.

A few counts support this clone. This chain joins TRBV9 and TRBJ1-1; no clear D gene. The V gene's germline CDR1 is SGDLS and CDR2 YYNGEE. The CDR3 extends over 13 amino acids. V dropped 4 bases and J dropped 5 bases, with 12 bases sitting between them. In DNA, the CDR3 is TGTGCCAGCAGCCCACGTCGGGAGACTGAAGCTTTCTTT. This encodes CASSPRRETEAFF. The entire variable domain, with the rest obtained from reference TRBV9 and TRBJ1-1, is as follows: DSGVTQTPKHLITATGQRVTLRCSPRSGDLSVYWYQQSLDQGLQFLIQYYNGEERAKGNILERFSAQQFPDLHSELNLSSLELGDSALYFCASSPRRETEAFFGQGTRLTVV.

The CDR3 DNA reads as TGTGCCAGCAGTGATACGGGACAGGGAGGCACAGATACGCAGTATTTT. Its protein product is CASSDTGQGGTDTQYF. The chain uses TRBV6-4 and TRBJ2-3, with 9 bases identical to TRBD1. The CDR3 consists of 16 residues. The J segment lost 1 base and the V segment lost 3 bases, leaving 5 bases of the junction unmatched. Germline CDR1 and CDR2: MRHNA and SNTAGT.

The rearrangement links TRBV19 to TRBJ2-1; tentative D call: TRBD2 (6 bases). V was cut by 4 bases and J by 3 bases, with 10 bases left in between. The germline V gene encodes CDR1 LNHDA and CDR2 SQIVND (reference sequence). The CDR3 is made up of 14 amino acids. The CDR3 nucleotides read TGTGCCAGTAGTAGTGGACTACTCTACAATGAGCAGTTCTTC. Residues: CASSSGLLYNEQFF. The full variable domain, its missing parts supplied by reference TRBV19 and TRBJ2-1, is DGGITQSPKYLFRKEGQNVTLSCEQNLNHDAMYWYRQDPGQGLRLIYYSQIVNDFQKGDIAEGYSVSREKKESFPLTVTSAQKNPTAFYLCASSSGLLYNEQFFGPGTRLTVL.

The V call is TRBV6-5, the J call TRBJ1-1, with D unclear. This CDR3 contains 13 residues. The germline CDR1 and CDR2 sequences are MNHEY and SVGAGI. The germline V and J ends were trimmed by 5 bases and 4 bases, with 11 bases remaining between them. Written as DNA, the CDR3 is TGTGCCAGCAGTCCGTTAGAGGGCACTGAAGCTTTCTTT. Translated, it gives CASSPLEGTEAFF.

This clone appeared once. The chain recombines TRBV5-1 with TRBJ1-1; 8 nucleotides match TRBD1. V trimming: 1 base; J trimming: 3 bases; junction bases outside the gene matches: 8. The CDR3 loop spans 16 amino acids. Per germline, CDR1 SGHRS and CDR2 YFSETQ. The CDR3 region is CASSLRDRIKDTEAFF. In DNA form, the CDR3 reads TGCGCCAGCAGCTTGAGGGACAGGATTAAGGACACTGAAGCTTTCTTT.

The CDR3 is CASRAPQDGYTF. CDR3 nucleotide sequence: TGTGCCAGCAGAGCCCCACAGGACGGCTACACCTTC. V usage is TRBV6-5 and J usage is TRBJ1-2, with D possibly TRBD1 on 5 matching bases. CDR3 size: 12 residues. CDR1 is MNHEY and CDR2 is SVGAGI in the germline V gene. With 6 bases removed from V and 8 bases from J, the gap between germline ends came to 13 bases.

The chain has TRBV2 and TRBJ1-2; 7 bases line up with TRBD1. The V and J ends lost 4 bases and 7 bases, in that order; junction bases with no gene match: 6. This CDR3 contains 13 residues. From germline, CDR1 is SNHLY and CDR2 FYNNEI. The CDR3 bases are TGTGCCAGCAGTGTGGAGGGGGCTGGTGGCTACACCTTC. Its protein is CASSVEGAGGYTF.

The chain is built from TRBV7-8 and TRBJ2-1; D not certain. Trimming shortened V by 5 bases and J by 7 bases, and 9 bases separated the two germline ends. CDR1 is SGHVS and CDR2 is FQNEAQ in the germline V gene. The CDR3 covers 12 residues. The CDR3 sequence: CASSRDLNEQFF. CDR3 nucleotides: TGTGCCAGCAGCCGCGACTTGAATGAGCAGTTCTTC.

This chain uses TRBV30 with TRBJ2-3, with D perhaps TRBD2 (6 bases). CDR1 GTSNPN and CDR2 SVGIG come from the germline V gene (reference sequence). V lost 2 bases, J lost 1 base, and 13 bases lay in between. The CDR3 spans 15 residues. The CDR3 DNA reads as TGTGCCTGGAGTTTCGGCGGGAAAGGCACAGATACGCAGTATTTT. It translates to CAWSFGGKGTDTQYF.

J is TRBJ1-2 and V is TRBV3-1 (or the pseudogene TRBV3-2); 7 positions match TRBD1. This CDR3 is 14 amino acids long. Germline V gene lookup returns CDR1 LGHDT and CDR2 YNNKEL (reference sequence). Trimming removed 4 bases from V and 1 base from J; junction bases left unmatched: 3. The CDR3 DNA sequence: TGTGCCAGCAGCCGGGGACAGCTTAACTATGGCTACACCTTC. It encodes CASSRGQLNYGYTF.

V gene TRBV3-1 (or the pseudogene TRBV3-2) combines with J gene TRBJ2-3; D may be TRBD1 (5 bases). The CDR3 length is 16 residues. From germline, CDR1 is LGHDT and CDR2 YNNKEL (reference sequence). V was pared by 1 base and J by 1 base, with 12 bases between. CDR3 residues: CASSQGVSQGTDTQYF. CDR3 sequence (DNA): TGTGCCAGCAGCCAAGGGGTTTCACAGGGCACAGATACGCAGTATTTT.

The chain recombines TRBV27 with TRBJ2-2; TRBD2 aligns across 8 bases. Germline CDR1 is MNHEY and CDR2 is SMNVEV (reference sequence). The V gene end was trimmed by 5 bases and the J gene end by 4 bases; junction bases not matched to a gene: 9. This CDR3 spans 16 amino acids. CDR3 in amino acids: CASSPSGRVSTGELFF. The CDR3 DNA is TGTGCCAGCAGTCCGAGCGGGAGAGTTAGCACCGGGGAGCTGTTTTTT.